The sequence of this T cell receptor (beta chain) was determined in a study of lymphopenia after photon versus proton radiotherapy. Study conclusions and caveats: After the lymphocyte nadir, photon-treated repertoires showed oligoclonal expansion, especially of CD8+ Temra cells.

Of note for this clone: What it binds is unknown.

V lost 4 bases and J 3 bases, leaving 16 bases between the germline ends. The CDR3 extends over 15 amino acids. Germline V gene sequence: CDR1 SGHRS, CDR2 YFSETQ. The repertoire was sequenced with immunoSEQ multiplex PCR; TCRdb's copy has only in-frame clones and lacks some. Of tens of thousands of clones detected, around four fifths appear once; the ten largest clones hold over 1.3%. The rearrangement uses TRBV5-1 and TRBJ1-1, with D possibly being TRBD1 (6 bases). The clonotype was recovered from a man aged 55-75 years with pancreatic cancer. The sample was peripheral blood, taken from a patient treated with proton-based radiotherapy. DNA of the CDR3: TGCGCCAGCAGCCTGGGAGGGGGGCTTTACACTGAAGCTTTCTTT. It specifies CASSLGGGLYTEAFF.